The following is a TCR beta chain sequence with its context. Produced via immunoSEQ multiplex PCR; TCRdb's table is partial and in-frame only. Of roughly 90,000 clones listed, approximately 94% were seen once; the top ten hold roughly 0.24%. This entry is derived from a study of technical replicates of blood from a few donors. Trimming took 2 bases from V and 2 from J; bases not matched to a gene: 3. This CDR3 is built from 15 residues. CDR1 SGHNT and CDR2 YYREEE come from the germline V gene (reference sequence). Source material: T cells isolated from PBMCs. The sequence came from a human donor in good health. This chain joins TRBV5-4 and TRBJ2-1, with TRBD2 matching over 8 bases. CDR3 in DNA: TGTGCCAGCAGCTTCGGTAGCGGGGCCTACAATGAGCAGTTCTTC. It specifies CASSFGSGAYNEQFF.